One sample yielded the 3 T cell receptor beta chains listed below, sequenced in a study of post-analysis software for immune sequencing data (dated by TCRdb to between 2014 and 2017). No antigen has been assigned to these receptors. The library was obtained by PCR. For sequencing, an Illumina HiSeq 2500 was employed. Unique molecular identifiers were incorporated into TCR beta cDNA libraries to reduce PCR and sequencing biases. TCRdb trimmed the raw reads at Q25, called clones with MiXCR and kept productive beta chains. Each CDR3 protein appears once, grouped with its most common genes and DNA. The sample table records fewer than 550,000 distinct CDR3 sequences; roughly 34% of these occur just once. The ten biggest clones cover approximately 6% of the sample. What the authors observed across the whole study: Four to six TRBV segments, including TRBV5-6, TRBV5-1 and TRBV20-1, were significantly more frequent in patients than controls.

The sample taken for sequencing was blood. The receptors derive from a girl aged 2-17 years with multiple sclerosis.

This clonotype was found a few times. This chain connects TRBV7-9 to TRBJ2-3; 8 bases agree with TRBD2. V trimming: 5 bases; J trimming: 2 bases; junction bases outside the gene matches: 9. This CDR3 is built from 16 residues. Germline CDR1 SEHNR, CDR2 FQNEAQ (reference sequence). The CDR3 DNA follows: TGTGCCAGCAGCGAGCCCCGGGGGGGATTCACAGATACGCAGTATTTT. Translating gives CASSEPRGGFTDTQYF.

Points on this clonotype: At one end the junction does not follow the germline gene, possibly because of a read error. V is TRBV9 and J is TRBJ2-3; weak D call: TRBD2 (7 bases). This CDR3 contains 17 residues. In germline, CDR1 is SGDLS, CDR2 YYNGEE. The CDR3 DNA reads TGTGCCAACAGCGTATCCCCACCCTCGGGGGGCCAGGATACGCAGTATTTT. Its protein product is CANSVSPPSGGQDTQYF.

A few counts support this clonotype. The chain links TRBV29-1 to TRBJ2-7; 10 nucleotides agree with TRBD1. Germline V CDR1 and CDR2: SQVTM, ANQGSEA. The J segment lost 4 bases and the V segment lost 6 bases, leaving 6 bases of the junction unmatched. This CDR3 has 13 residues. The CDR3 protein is CSVGSGQGYEQYF. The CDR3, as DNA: TGCAGCGTGGGGTCGGGACAGGGGTACGAGCAGTACTTC.